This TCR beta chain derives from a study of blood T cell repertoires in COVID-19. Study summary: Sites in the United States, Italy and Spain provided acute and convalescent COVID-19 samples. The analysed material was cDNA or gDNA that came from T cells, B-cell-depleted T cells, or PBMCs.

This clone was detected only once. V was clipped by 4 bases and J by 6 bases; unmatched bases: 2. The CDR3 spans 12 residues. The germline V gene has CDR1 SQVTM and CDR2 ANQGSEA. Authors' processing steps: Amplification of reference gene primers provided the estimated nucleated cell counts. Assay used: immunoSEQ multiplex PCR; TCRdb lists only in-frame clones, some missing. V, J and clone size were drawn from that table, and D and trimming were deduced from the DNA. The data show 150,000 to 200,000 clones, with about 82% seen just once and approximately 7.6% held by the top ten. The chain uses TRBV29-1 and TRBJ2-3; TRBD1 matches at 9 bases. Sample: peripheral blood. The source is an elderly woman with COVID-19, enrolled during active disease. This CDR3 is CSVGTGEDTQYF. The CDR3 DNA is TGCAGCGTTGGGACAGGGGAGGATACGCAGTATTTT.